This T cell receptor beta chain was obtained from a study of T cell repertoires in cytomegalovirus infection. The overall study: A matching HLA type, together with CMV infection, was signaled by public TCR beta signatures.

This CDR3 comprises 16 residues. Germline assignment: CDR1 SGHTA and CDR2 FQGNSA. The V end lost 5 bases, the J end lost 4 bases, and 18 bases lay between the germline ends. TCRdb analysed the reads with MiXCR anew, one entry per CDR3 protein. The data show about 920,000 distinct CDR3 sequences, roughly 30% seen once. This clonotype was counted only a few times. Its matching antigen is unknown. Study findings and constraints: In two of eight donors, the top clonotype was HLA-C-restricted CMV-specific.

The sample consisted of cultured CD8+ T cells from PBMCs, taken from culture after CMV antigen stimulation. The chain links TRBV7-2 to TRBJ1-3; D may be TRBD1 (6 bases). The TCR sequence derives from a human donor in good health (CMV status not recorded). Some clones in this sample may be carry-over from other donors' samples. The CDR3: CASSPLPGASGNTIYF. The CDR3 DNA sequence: TGTGCCAGCAGCCCCCTCCCGGGGGCTTCAGGAAACACCATATATTTT.